This T cell receptor beta chain derives from a study of response to subunit inactivated influenza vaccine. Whole-study results and caveats: With each seasonal influenza vaccination, the authors suggested, few new T cells are recruited.

TCRdb analysed the RT-PCR reads with MiXCR anew, one entry per CDR3 protein. This table holds approximately 500,000 distinct CDR3 sequences, about 14% found once. Trimming pared 0 bases from V and 1 base from J, leaving 10 bases between. CDR1 and CDR2 from the germline V gene are SGHRS and YFSETQ. The CDR3 contains 15 residues. This clonotype showed up many times. As yet, its antigen is unknown. This receptor was taken from a man in his fifties or sixties who received an inactivated influenza vaccine. The rearrangement links TRBV5-1 to TRBJ2-5, with no clear D. The sample in question was PBMCs from blood, obtained 11 to 12 days after vaccination. The CDR3 coding sequence is TGCGCCAGCAGCTTGGTATCCCCAACCCAAGAGACCCAGTACTTC. It is translated as CASSLVSPTQETQYF.